Listed below are T cell receptor beta chains from one sample, sequenced in a study of beta chain features in type 1 diabetes. Assay: immunoSEQ multiplex PCR; the TCRdb copy retains only in-frame clones and omits some. The table shows 200,000 to 250,000 clones, with approximately 15% occurring only once. The source material was naive CD4+ T cells from blood. These receptors all stem from a man aged 25 to 40 with type 1 diabetes. Both conserved end residues are part of each CDR3. The D gene is left open where the match is weak. Only some rows state a clone size, as once, few, many or a class for expanded clones.

J | V | size | D | DNA | CDR3
TRBJ1-2 | TRBV6-1 | - | - | TGTGCCAGCAGTGAAGCTAGACAGAGTTTATATGGCTACACCTTC | CASSEARQSLYGYTF
TRBJ2-3 | TRBV7-9 | - | TRBD2 | TGTGCCAGCAGCAAACTAGCGGGTTCCTTCACAGATACGCAGTATTTT | CASSKLAGSFTDTQYF
TRBJ2-3 | TRBV6-6 | few | TRBD2 | TGTGCCAGCAGCTTAGCGGGGGGCCCGGATACGCAGTATTTT | CASSLAGGPDTQYF
TRBJ2-7 | TRBV6-6 | - | TRBD1 | TGTGCCAGCAGTTACGGGGACAGAGCTTCCTACGAGCAGTACTTC | CASSYGDRASYEQYF
TRBJ2-5 | TRBV11-3 | - | - | TGTGCCAGCAGCTTAGTAGATCAAGAGACCCAGTACTTC | CASSLVDQETQYF
TRBJ2-1 | TRBV6-5 | - | - | TGTGCCAGCAGTCGCAGACTTGACAATGAGCAGTTCTTC | CASSRRLDNEQFF
TRBJ2-7 | TRBV5-4 | few | - | TGTGCCAGCAGCTCCTGGAAAGACAGCTCCTACGAGCAGTACTTC | CASSSWKDSSYEQYF
TRBJ1-6 | TRBV5-1 | - | - | TGCGCCAGCAGCGCCTTACCAGGGAACTCCTATAATTCACCCCTCCACTTT | CASSALPGNSYNSPLHF
TRBJ2-7 | TRBV12-5 | few | - | TGTGCTAGTGGTGGGAGCGGCCCTTGGGAGCAGTACTTC | CASGGSGPWEQYF
TRBJ2-2 | TRBV5-1 | once | - | TGCGCCAGCAGCTTTTCCTCGGGACAATCCGGGGAGCTGTTTTTT | CASSFSSGQSGELFF
TRBJ2-7 | TRBV5-4 | - | - | TGTGCCAGCAGCAAACAGGGCTCCTACGAGCAGTACTTC | CASSKQGSYEQYF
TRBJ2-1 | TRBV5-5 | - | TRBD2 | TGTGCCAGCAGCGTCGGACTAGCGGGGTCTGGTGAGCAGTTCTTC | CASSVGLAGSGEQFF
TRBJ1-2 | TRBV7-9 | few | - | TGTGCCAGCAGCTCGGATCTACAGGGTTCCTATGGCTACACCTTC | CASSSDLQGSYGYTF
TRBJ1-1 | TRBV5-1 | - | - | TGCGCCAGCAGCTTGGCCCCAGGGCCCACTGAAGCTTTCTTT | CASSLAPGPTEAFF
TRBJ2-2 | TRBV5-1 | few | TRBD2 | TGCGCCAGCAGCCCCATAGTAGCGGGAGTTACCGGGGAGCTGTTTTTT | CASSPIVAGVTGELFF
TRBJ1-1 | TRBV6-6 | few | - | TGTGCCAGCAGTGTCCACAGGGAGAACACTGAAGCTTTCTTT | CASSVHRENTEAFF
TRBJ1-4 | TRBV25-1 | - | TRBD1 | TGTGCCAGCAGCCGGGACAGGGGGCGCATAAATGAAAAACTGTTTTTT | CASSRDRGRINEKLFF
TRBJ2-7 | TRBV6-6 | - | - | TGTGCCAGCAGCGTAAACCGGGACACGGAGGAGCAGTACTTC | CASSVNRDTEEQYF
TRBJ2-7 | TRBV7-9 | few | TRBD2 | TGTGCCAGCAGCGTGGGACTAGCCCGCGACTACGAGCAGTACTTC | CASSVGLARDYEQYF
TRBJ2-7 | TRBV5-1 | few | TRBD1 | TGCGCCAGCAGGGCCGGGACAGGGGCTACTGGGGAGCAGTACTTC | CASRAGTGATGEQYF
TRBJ1-5 | TRBV7-9 | few | TRBD1 | TGTGCCAGCAGCTTAACGGGACAGGGTTCCGTCGGCAATCAGCCCCAGCATTTT | CASSLTGQGSVGNQPQHF
TRBJ2-2 | TRBV5-1 | few | TRBD2 | TGCGCCAGCAGCATCAGCGGGACGATCACCGGGGAGCTGTTTTTT | CASSISGTITGELFF
TRBJ1-1 | TRBV5-4 | - | - | TGTGCCAGCAGCTTGCAAGGACAGTTCCCTGAAGCTTTCTTT | CASSLQGQFPEAFF
TRBJ2-3 | TRBV6-6 | - | - | TGTGCCAGCAGTTACTCGAGAGATACGCAGTATTTT | CASSYSRDTQYF
TRBJ2-1 | TRBV28 | - | TRBD2 | TGTGCCAGCAGTCCCCAAGCGGGAGGGCCGAATGAGCAGTTCTTC | CASSPQAGGPNEQFF
TRBJ1-1 | TRBV6-1 | - | - | TGTGCCAGCAGCGCAGGGGCACAAACTGAAGCTTTCTTT | CASSAGAQTEAFF
TRBJ2-7 | TRBV5-1 | - | - | TGCGCCAGCAGCTCGGACGGGGACTACGAGCAGTACTTC | CASSSDGDYEQYF
TRBJ2-3 | TRBV5-1 | - | TRBD1 | TGCGCCAGCAGCAACAAAACAGGGGGGCGCACAGATACGCAGTATTTT | CASSNKTGGRTDTQYF
TRBJ1-1 | TRBV28 | - | - | TGTGCCAGCAGACCTTCTCTGGCCACCACTGAAGCTTTCTTT | CASRPSLATTEAFF
TRBJ2-1 | TRBV7-8 | few | - | TGTGCCAGCAGCTTAGGAGGAGGGTCAAGCTCCTACAATGAGCAGTTCTTC | CASSLGGGSSSYNEQFF
TRBJ2-7 | TRBV5-1 | - | TRBD1 | TGCGCCAGCAGCCGCAGCCGGGACAGGCTATACGAGCAGTACTTC | CASSRSRDRLYEQYF
TRBJ1-2 | TRBV6-6 | - | TRBD1 | TGTGCCAGCAGCTATCACGGGACAGAGTCAAACTATGGCTACACCTTC | CASSYHGTESNYGYTF
TRBJ2-1 | TRBV30 | - | TRBD2 | TGTGCCTGGAGTGGTAGCGGGGGCCTGGGGGAGCAGTTCTTC | CAWSGSGGLGEQFF
TRBJ2-7 | TRBV30 | - | TRBD1 | TGTGCCTGGAGTGTAATAGCGTTTGGGACAGGGAATCGCTACGAGCAGTACTTC | CAWSVIAFGTGNRYEQYF
TRBJ1-1 | TRBV7-9 | - | - | TGTGCCAGCAGCTTTAAAGGCAACGGGGGCACTGAAGCTTTCTTT | CASSFKGNGGTEAFF
TRBJ2-5 | TRBV19 | few | TRBD1 | TGTGCCAGTAGTACCGGGACAGGACAAGAGACCCAGTACTTC | CASSTGTGQETQYF
TRBJ2-2 | TRBV5-6 | few | - | TGTGCCAGCAGCACCAGAAACACCGGGGAGCTGTTTTTT | CASSTRNTGELFF
TRBJ2-5 | TRBV29-1 | few | - | TGCAGCGTTGAATTAGAATACTTCCAAGAGACCCAGTACTTC | CSVELEYFQETQYF
TRBJ2-3 | TRBV7-9 | - | TRBD2 | TGTGCCAGCAGCCCCGGCGGGTCGGGACTAGTGAATACGCAGTATTTT | CASSPGGSGLVNTQYF
TRBJ1-1 | TRBV6-1 | few | - | TGTGCCAGCAGTGGCAGGTCAACTGAAGCTTTCTTT | CASSGRSTEAFF
TRBJ1-5 | TRBV2 | few | - | TGTGCCAGCAGTGTAGCCAGGTCAGGCCAGCCCCAGCATTTT | CASSVARSGQPQHF
TRBJ1-2 | TRBV19 | few | TRBD1 | TGTGCCAGTAGTTCCTCCGACAGGGCCCATGGCTACACCTTC | CASSSSDRAHGYTF
TRBJ2-5 | TRBV5-6 | once | - | TGTGCCAGCAGCTTGTATACGGGAGCTGTAGAGACCCAGTACTTC | CASSLYTGAVETQYF
TRBJ2-5 | TRBV5-4 | - | TRBD1 | TGTGCCAGCAGACCCTCGACAGGGTTGCGGGAGACCCAGTACTTC | CASRPSTGLRETQYF
TRBJ2-7 | TRBV7-9 | few | - | TGTGCCAGCAGCTTAGCGGGGCGCGAGCAGTACTTC | CASSLAGREQYF
TRBJ2-7 | TRBV9 | - | - | TGTGCCAGCAGGGGGGCTAGCGGCGTGACCTACGAGCAGTACTTC | CASRGASGVTYEQYF
TRBJ2-5 | TRBV4-2 | - | - | TGTGCCAGCAGCCAAGCTCAGGGGGGCGGAGAAGAGACCCAGTACTTC | CASSQAQGGGEETQYF
TRBJ1-2 | TRBV27 | few | - | TGTGCCAGCAGTTTAGAGGGGAGGTTGGGCAACTATGGCTACACCTTC | CASSLEGRLGNYGYTF
TRBJ2-1 | TRBV4-2 | - | - | TGTGCCAGCAAGCAGGCAGCAGGGGCTAGCTCCTACAATGAGCAGTTCTTC | CASKQAAGASSYNEQFF
TRBJ1-1 | TRBV4-2 | few | - | TGTGCCAGCAGCTACCGACAGTCAATGAACACTGAAGCTTTCTTT | CASSYRQSMNTEAFF
TRBJ2-1 | TRBV14 | - | - | TGTGCCAGCAGCCAGTTCGCTAGCGCCAATGAGCAGTTCTTC | CASSQFASANEQFF
TRBJ2-2 | TRBV7-2 | few | - | TGTGCCAGCAGCCGGGGGATCGGGGAGCTGTTTTTT | CASSRGIGELFF
TRBJ2-1 | TRBV5-1 | - | - | TGCGCCAGCACCCTCGGGAGCTCCTACAATGAGCAGTTCTTC | CASTLGSSYNEQFF
TRBJ2-6 | TRBV4-1 | - | - | TGCGCCAGCAGCCTCGGCGGGCCCAGCTCTGGGGCCAACGTCCTGACTTTC | CASSLGGPSSGANVLTF
TRBJ2-6 | TRBV29-1 | few | - | TGCAGCGTTTCTCCGGGACTGCCCTCTGGGGCCAACGTCCTGACTTTC | CSVSPGLPSGANVLTF
TRBJ2-1 | TRBV6-5 | - | TRBD2 | TGTGCCAGCAGTTCAGACTTAGCGGGACTCTACAATGAGCAGTTCTTC | CASSSDLAGLYNEQFF
TRBJ2-7 | TRBV4-1 | few | TRBD2 | TGCGCCAGCAGCTGGGTAGCGGGAGCATTTTCGAGGCAGTACTTC | CASSWVAGAFSRQYF
TRBJ2-3 | TRBV7-2 | - | - | TGTGCCAGCAGCTTATCGGGGGCAGATACGCAGTATTTT | CASSLSGADTQYF
TRBJ1-2 | TRBV6-5 | few | TRBD1 | TGTGCCAGCAGTTACGGGGGGACAGCTCCTAACTATGGCTACACCTTC | CASSYGGTAPNYGYTF